The 8 T cell receptor beta chains presented below share a single source sample, sequenced in a study of T cells after yellow fever vaccination. Via MiXCR, TCRdb re-called the 5' RACE reads, giving one row per CDR3 protein. The sample shows approximately 340,000 distinct CDR3 sequences, about 9.5% of them seen only once. The input for sequencing was PBMCs, taken on the day of the first yellow fever vaccination. All receptors derive from a man younger than 30 who received the YFV17D yellow fever vaccine.

There are many counts of this clonotype. V is TRBV6-2 or TRBV6-3 and J is TRBJ2-7, with D possibly TRBD2 on 6 matching bases. The CDR3 contains 17 residues. V lost 6 bases and J lost 5, with 26 bases in between. The germline CDR1 and CDR2 sequences are MNHEY and SVGEGT. The CDR3 sequence: CASRPSTQAGGKDEQYV. The DNA for the CDR3 is TGTGCCAGCAGGCCTTCAACCCAGGCAGGAGGGAAGGACGAGCAGTACGTC.

This rearrangement joins TRBV11-3 to TRBJ1-1; possible D gene TRBD1, 5 bases. Germline lookup yields CDR1 SGHNT and CDR2 YENEEA. The CDR3 spans 16 residues. The V end lost 3 bases, the J end lost 7 bases, and 21 bases lay between the germline ends. CDR3 DNA sequence: TGTGCCAGCAGCTTGAATGGGGCTTCTACGCAATTTGAAGCTTTCTTT. Translation: CASSLNGASTQFEAFF.

This clonotype has only a few counts. The CDR3 region has the DNA TGCGCCAGCAGCCTTTCCAGGTCTGCAAATGAGCAGTTCTTC. It translates to CASSLSRSANEQFF. The chain is built from TRBV5-1 and TRBJ2-1; D remains ambiguous. CDR1 is SGHRS and CDR2 is YFSETQ in the germline V gene. This CDR3 comprises 14 residues. Deletions cut 4 bases from V and 7 bases from J, with 15 bases between.

This rearrangement joins TRBV7-6 to TRBJ2-7, with D perhaps matching TRBD2 (6 bases). The CDR3 is 15 amino acids. Germline CDR1 is SGHVS and CDR2 is FNYEAQ. Between the trimmed V and J ends, which lost 2 bases and 2 bases, there was a span of 13 bases. The CDR3 reads CASSLPGGGAYEQYF. CDR3 in DNA: TGTGCCAGCAGCTTACCCGGGGGAGGCGCCTACGAGCAGTACTTC.

The rearrangement uses TRBV29-1 and TRBJ2-2, with TRBD2 matching over 7 bases. Germline V gives CDR1 SQVTM, CDR2 ANQGSEA. This CDR3 comprises 14 residues. V shed 7 bases and J 0 bases; nucleotides not matched to a gene: 5. DNA for the CDR3: TGCAGCGCTACTAGCGACGCGAACACCGGGGAGCTGTTTTTT. Encoded protein: CSATSDANTGELFF.

The chain combines TRBV4-3 with TRBJ2-1, with D perhaps given as TRBD1 or TRBD2 (6 bases each). Deletions cut 0 bases from V and 2 bases from J, with 11 bases between. The CDR3 is 16 residues long. CDR1 and CDR2 (germline): LGHNA, YSLEER. Here the CDR3 reads CASSQEPRGPYNEQFF. In DNA, the CDR3 is TGCGCCAGCAGCCAAGAGCCTCGGGGGCCCTACAATGAGCAGTTCTTC.

This clonotype was recorded many times. This chain joins TRBV18 and TRBJ2-3, with D possibly being TRBD1 (6 bases). The CDR3 has 14 residues. Germline V CDR1 and CDR2: KGHSH, LQKENI. V lost 0 bases and J 5 bases, leaving 9 bases between the germline ends. In DNA, the CDR3 is TGTGCCAGCTCACCACCCGAGGGGGTAGATACGCAGTATTTT. It is translated as CASSPPEGVDTQYF.

This clonotype was detected only a few times. This sequence joins TRBV12-3 or TRBV12-4 and TRBJ2-3, with TRBD2 identical over 7 bases. V shed 3 bases and J 6 bases; nucleotides not matched to a gene: 6. The CDR3 is 14 amino acids. The chain's CDR3 is CASSFGTTTDTQYF. The CDR3 nucleotides are TGTGCCAGCAGTTTCGGGACTACCACGGATACGCAGTATTTT.